The 26 T cell receptor beta chains below all came from one sample that was sequenced in a study of T cell responses to AZD1222 COVID-19 vaccine. The table came from immunoSEQ multiplex PCR; TCRdb's copy has only in-frame clones and leaves some out. The repertoire holds 150,000 to 200,000 clones, around 93% seen once, with 0.9% to 1.1% in the top ten. The specimen was peripheral blood, collected 28 days after the second AZD1222 dose. Source of these receptors: an adult who received the AZD1222 COVID-19 vaccine.

The rearrangement uses TRBV28 and TRBJ1-5, with 7 positions matching TRBD1. The germline gives CDR1 MDHEN, CDR2 SYDVKM. J lost 5 bases, V lost 10 bases, and 5 bases had no gene match. CDR3 length: 12 amino acids. DNA of the CDR3: TGTGCCACGGGGACAGCGGATCAGCCCCAGCATTTT. It codes for CATGTADQPQHF.

The V call is TRBV19, the J call TRBJ2-2; a possible D gene is TRBD2 (5 bases). This CDR3 is built from 15 residues. The V end lost 4 bases, the J end lost 4 bases, and 13 bases lay between the germline ends. Germline lookup yields CDR1 LNHDA and CDR2 SQIVND (reference sequence). The CDR3 nucleotides are TGTGCCAGTAGTAAGGGTCGACGGGGCACCGGGGAGCTGTTTTTT. As protein: CASSKGRRGTGELFF.

This chain connects TRBV2 to TRBJ2-7, with D perhaps TRBD1 (5 bases). This CDR3 is built from 13 residues. Trimming stripped 10 bases from V and 7 bases from J, with 20 bases between. CDR1 is SNHLY and CDR2 is FYNNEI in the germline V gene. The CDR3 coding sequence is TGTGCCACGACCTGGCGACAGTTTGATGAGCAGTACTTC. This encodes CATTWRQFDEQYF. The variable domain in full, completed from reference TRBV2 and TRBJ2-7, reads EPEVTQTPSHQVTQMGQEVILRCVPISNHLYFYWYRQILGQKVEFLVSFYNNEISEKSEIFDDQFSVERPDGSNFTLKIRSTKLEDSAMYFCATTWRQFDEQYFGPGTRLTVT.

The rearrangement uses TRBV12-3 or TRBV12-4 and TRBJ1-1, with D possibly being TRBD1 (6 bases). Trimming took off 1 base at V and 4 bases at J, with 7 bases between the two ends. The length of the CDR3 is 13 residues. CDR3 sequence: CASSLETGTEAFF. CDR3 nucleotide sequence: TGTGCCAGCAGTTTAGAGACAGGCACTGAAGCTTTCTTT.

This clone was detected once. The chain recombines TRBV5-1 with TRBJ2-2, with 8 nucleotides matching TRBD1. The germline CDR1 and CDR2 sequences are SGHRS and YFSETQ. The CDR3 contains 17 residues. V was clipped by 6 bases and J by 3 bases; unmatched bases: 13. The CDR3 nucleotides read TGCGCCAGCACCCCTGCCGGACAGGGTACCGACACCGGGGAGCTGTTTTTT. Its translation: CASTPAGQGTDTGELFF.

CDR3 bases: TGTGCCAGCCGCCTTGGAGGAGAGACCCAGTACTTC. As protein: CASRLGGETQYF. The rearrangement uses TRBV7-9 and TRBJ2-5; TRBD2 is a possible D gene (5 bases). Germline CDR1 is SEHNR and CDR2 is FQNEAQ (reference sequence). This CDR3 comprises 12 residues. V was clipped by 8 bases and J by 4 bases, with 11 bases between them.

The chain links TRBV7-2 to TRBJ2-1; D assignment may be TRBD1 or TRBD2 (5 bases each). The CDR3 runs to 17 residues. Germline V CDR1 and CDR2: SGHTA, FQGNSA. V was shortened by 1 base and J by 5 bases, with 18 bases between the two germline ends. The CDR3 coding sequence is TGTGCCAGCAGCTTAGGACCGGCCCGGGGCAGTAACAATGAGCAGTTCTTC. This gives the protein CASSLGPARGSNNEQFF.

The chain links TRBV7-9 to TRBJ2-7; TRBD1 matches at 11 bases. The ends lost 5 bases at V and 5 bases at J; junction bases unmatched: 8. CDR1 and CDR2 from the germline V gene are SEHNR and FQNEAQ (reference sequence). The CDR3 has 15 amino acids. CDR3 sequence (DNA): TGTGCCAGCAGCCCTTTTCGGACAGGGGGCGACGAGCAGTACTTC. Protein: CASSPFRTGGDEQYF.

The rearrangement links TRBV11-3 to TRBJ2-3; 9 bases map to TRBD1. CDR3 size: 15 residues. CDR1 SGHNT and CDR2 YENEEA come from the germline V gene. With V trimmed by 4 bases and J by 4 bases, 6 bases remained unmatched. CDR3 sequence: CASSSGQGRADTQYF. CDR3 DNA sequence: TGTGCCAGCAGCTCCGGACAGGGGAGGGCAGATACGCAGTATTTT.

The chain couples TRBV5-1 to TRBJ2-5; D is possibly TRBD2 (6 bases). This CDR3 region has 16 residues. V lost 3 bases and J lost 2, with 17 bases in between. CDR1 is SGHRS, CDR2 YFSETQ, per germline. The CDR3 nucleotides read TGCGCCAGCAGCTCGGGGGAGTGGAGCGGACAAGAGACCCAGTACTTC. Protein sequence: CASSSGEWSGQETQYF.

The count of this clone is one. The chain uses TRBV11-2 and TRBJ2-7; unclear D gene. V gave up 1 base and J gave up 5 bases, with 6 bases separating them. Germline CDR1 and CDR2: SGHAT and FQNNGV. This CDR3 contains 12 residues. The CDR3 region is CASSLVTDEQYF. Here the CDR3 DNA reads TGTGCCAGCAGCTTAGTAACTGACGAGCAGTACTTC.

The rearrangement links TRBV7-9 to TRBJ1-2, with 9 bases fitting TRBD1. The CDR3 length is 14 residues. The trim removed 5 bases at V and 11 bases at J, leaving 12 bases unmatched. Germline lookup yields CDR1 SEHNR and CDR2 FQNEAQ (reference sequence). This CDR3 is CASSPTGTGKRYTF. CDR3 nucleotides: TGTGCCAGCAGCCCGACCGGGACAGGGAAGAGGTACACCTTC.

The V and J genes are TRBV6-5 and TRBJ1-1; weak D call: TRBD1 (5 bases). This CDR3 region has 13 residues. Germline V gene data show CDR1 as MNHEY and CDR2 as SVGAGI. CDR3 bases: TGTGCAGGAGGGCTGGGGCGCCGCACTGAAGCTTTCTTT. Protein sequence: CAGGLGRRTEAFF.

The gene calls are TRBV7-3 and TRBJ1-3; D possibly corresponds to TRBD1 (5 bases). This CDR3 region has 15 residues. Germline V gene sequence: CDR1 SGHTA, CDR2 FQGTGA. The V end was cut by 5 bases, the J end by 3 bases, with 14 bases between. CDR3 loop: CASSPNGGSGNTIYF. The CDR3 bases are TGTGCCAGCAGCCCGAATGGGGGTAGTGGAAACACCATATATTTT. The full variable domain, rest sourced from reference TRBV7-3 and TRBJ1-3, is GAGVSQTPSNKVTEKGKYVELRCDPISGHTALYWYRQSLGQGPEFLIYFQGTGAADDSGLPNDRFFAVRPEGSVSTLKIQRTERGDSAVYLCASSPNGGSGNTIYFGEGSWLTVV.

This rearrangement joins TRBV7-6 to TRBJ2-1, with D possibly called TRBD1 or TRBD2 (5 bases each). CDR1 is SGHVS, CDR2 FNYEAQ, per germline. CDR3 length: 16 residues. V shed 5 bases and J shed 3 bases, with 17 bases lying between them. In DNA, the CDR3 is TGTGCCAGCAGCCCCGGTGAGGGGACCTTCTACAATGAGCAGTTCTTC. Encoded protein: CASSPGEGTFYNEQFF.

The rearrangement joins TRBV10-2 to TRBJ2-3, with TRBD2 matching 11 bases. The ends lost 7 bases at V and 5 bases at J; junction bases unmatched: 8. Germline values: CDR1 WSHSY, CDR2 SAAADI. CDR3 size: 15 residues. Written as DNA, the CDR3 is TGCGCCAGCATCATGACTAGCGGGGCTGGAGATACGCAGTATTTT. Residues: CASIMTSGAGDTQYF.

The rearrangement uses TRBV5-6 and TRBJ2-7; D is uncertain. There are 15 residues in the CDR3. The V gene lost 1 base and the J gene lost 2 bases, with 13 bases spanning the gap. Germline lookup yields CDR1 SGHDT and CDR2 YYEEEE. In nucleotides, the CDR3 is TGTGCCAGCAGCTTGACCTCTTCTACAGCCTACGAGCAGTACTTC. As protein: CASSLTSSTAYEQYF.

CDR3 sequence reads: CASSPITAGFTEAFF. DNA of the CDR3: TGTGCCAGCAGCCCCATAACCGCGGGTTTCACTGAAGCTTTCTTT. The chain uses TRBV6-2 or TRBV6-3 and TRBJ1-1, with unresolved D. Per germline, CDR1 MNHEY and CDR2 SVGEGT. V lost 6 bases to trimming and J lost 4 bases, with 18 bases between them. CDR3 length: 15 amino acids.

Regarding this clone: Other DNA variants within this sample encode the same CDR3. The rearrangement joins TRBV6-1 to TRBJ2-3, with D possibly called TRBD1 or TRBD2 (6 bases each). Germline V gives CDR1 MNHNS, CDR2 SASEGT. The V and J ends lost 1 base and 3 bases respectively, with 11 bases between them. CDR3 length equals 15 residues. The CDR3 sequence: CASSEVGGTTDTQYF. The CDR3 nucleotides read TGTGCCAGCAGTGAAGTAGGAGGGACAACAGATACGCAGTATTTT.

The CDR3 DNA reads as TGTGCCAGCGGATACACCCGACAGGGGTCGGGCTATGGCTACACCTTC. Encoded protein: CASGYTRQGSGYGYTF. This chain connects TRBV28 to TRBJ1-2, with 8 bases lining up with TRBD1. This CDR3 region has 16 residues. CDR1 is MDHEN, CDR2 SYDVKM, per germline. V dropped 8 bases and J dropped 4; count of bases not matched to a gene: 15.

The V call is TRBV9, the J call TRBJ1-3; the D is unclear. V lost 0 bases to trimming and J lost 4 bases, with 17 bases between them. The germline gives CDR1 SGDLS, CDR2 YYNGEE. CDR3 length: 17 residues. The CDR3 region is CASSVEMGKSVGNTIYF. The CDR3 DNA is TGTGCCAGCAGCGTAGAGATGGGGAAATCGGTCGGAAACACCATATATTTT.

The chain has TRBV10-1 and TRBJ2-7; the D gene is possibly TRBD2 (5 bases). The germline V gene has CDR1 WNHNN and CDR2 SYGVQD (reference sequence). With 1 base removed from V and 0 bases from J, the gap between germline ends came to 7 bases. The CDR3 extends over 14 amino acids. The chain's CDR3 is CASSEFRGSYEQYF. The CDR3 region has the DNA TGCGCCAGCAGTGAGTTCCGGGGCTCCTACGAGCAGTACTTC.

J is TRBJ1-2 and V is TRBV10-3, with a possible D match to TRBD1 (5 bases). The CDR3 is 15 residues long. The V end lost 0 bases, the J end lost 1 base, and 9 bases lay between the germline ends. Germline V gene sequence: CDR1 ENHRY, CDR2 SYGVKD. The CDR3 DNA reads TGTGCCATCAGTGAGTCGGGGGACCTTAACTATGGCTACACCTTC. Protein product: CAISESGDLNYGYTF.

This clone was seen only a few times. The chain joins TRBV7-9 to TRBJ2-5, with unresolved D. Germline CDR1 SEHNR, CDR2 FQNEAQ (reference sequence). The CDR3 runs 14 residues. V gave up 5 bases and J gave up 7 bases, with 17 bases separating them. CDR3 amino acids: CASSQIRHKGTQYF. The DNA of the CDR3 is TGTGCCAGCAGCCAGATCCGACACAAGGGGACCCAGTACTTC. The full variable domain, its missing parts supplied by reference TRBV7-9 and TRBJ2-5, is DTGVSQNPRHKITKRGQNVTFRCDPISEHNRLYWYRQTLGQGPEFLTYFQNEAQLEKSRLLSDRFSAERPKGSFSTLEIQRTEQGDSAMYLCASSQIRHKGTQYFGPGTRLLVL.

The chain is built from TRBV19 and TRBJ1-5; D might be TRBD1 (6 bases). The CDR3 has 15 amino acids. Trimming cost V 6 bases and J 4 bases, with 16 bases left between them. Germline loops: CDR1 LNHDA, CDR2 SQIVND (reference sequence). CDR3 nucleotides: TGTGCCAGTAGGCGGGCCGGGACACCAAATCAGCCCCAGCATTTT. It specifies CASRRAGTPNQPQHF.

The gene calls are TRBV30 and TRBJ2-2; 8 nucleotides line up with TRBD2. Looked up from germline, CDR1 is GTSNPN and CDR2 is SVGIG (reference sequence). Trimming at V came to 4 bases and at J to 2 bases, leaving 9 bases not matched to a gene. This CDR3 region has 16 residues. The CDR3 DNA reads TGTGCCTGGAAGCGGGCAGCGGGGGTCAACACCGGGGAGCTGTTTTTT. Protein sequence: CAWKRAAGVNTGELFF. Combining the CDR3 with reference TRBV30 and TRBJ2-2 gives the whole variable domain SQTIHQWPATLVQPVGSPLSLECTVEGTSNPNLYWYRQAAGRGLQLLFYSVGIGQISSEVPQNLSASRPQDRQFILSSKKLLLSDSGFYLCAWKRAAGVNTGELFFGEGSRLTVL.